This entry lists 7 T cell receptor beta chains sequenced from one sample in a study of T cells after posttransplantation cyclophosphamide. Treatment was busulfan-fludarabine conditioning, a marrow graft, and cyclophosphamide on days +3 and +4. Some clones are missing from TCRdb's copy, which holds only in-frame ones; the method was immunoSEQ multiplex PCR. The sample includes a few thousand clones, none of them occurring once. Source: PBMCs, taken 32 days after allogeneic stem cell transplant with posttransplant cyclophosphamide. Every receptor here comes from a female patient aged 50 to 65 who received an allogeneic stem cell transplant from a related donor, was CMV-positive, and had no GVHD. Part of the T cell pool may stem from the graft donor.

At least ten counts were recorded for this clone. The chain joins TRBV6-6 to TRBJ2-2, with 8 bases identical to TRBD2. CDR3 length: 16 residues. Germline-derived CDR1 and CDR2 are MNHNY and SVGAGI (reference sequence). V shed 1 base, J shed 5 bases, and the junction held 6 bases outside the gene matches. CDR3 amino acids: CASSYLSGRRTGELFF. The CDR3 DNA is TGTGCCAGCAGTTACTTAAGCGGGAGAAGGACCGGGGAGCTGTTTTTT.

This clone is judged medium-sized. The genes are TRBV28 and TRBJ2-7; 10 bases fit TRBD2. V dropped 6 bases and J dropped 2; count of bases not matched to a gene: 7. Germline assignment: CDR1 MDHEN and CDR2 SYDVKM. The CDR3 loop spans 15 amino acids. The chain's CDR3 is CASSLGLAVPYEQYF. For the CDR3, the DNA is TGTGCCAGCAGCCTAGGACTAGCGGTTCCCTACGAGCAGTACTTC.

In this sample, this clone turned up many times. The chain links TRBV7-3 to TRBJ2-3; the D gene is possibly TRBD2 (6 bases). Trimming stripped 3 bases from V and 2 bases from J, with 12 bases between. Per the germline V gene, CDR1 is SGHTA and CDR2 is FQGTGA. The CDR3 consists of 15 residues. CDR3: CASSFQAGFTDTQYF. CDR3 nucleotides: TGTGCCAGCAGCTTCCAGGCGGGGTTCACAGATACGCAGTATTTT.

This clone was counted many times. This chain links TRBV29-1 with TRBJ2-7; 16 positions match TRBD2. Germline CDR1 SQVTM, CDR2 ANQGSEA. V dropped 4 bases and J dropped 5; count of bases not matched to a gene: 8. The CDR3 has 16 amino acids. CDR3: CSVAGLAGGLGNEQYF. The CDR3 bases are TGCAGCGTTGCGGGACTAGCGGGAGGGTTGGGTAACGAGCAGTACTTC.

DNA of the CDR3: TGCAGCGTTCATGCGGGACACTCCGAGCAGTACTTC. Amino acid sequence: CSVHAGHSEQYF. The chain employs TRBV29-1 and TRBJ2-5; possibly TRBD1 or TRBD2 for D (6 bases each). TRBJ2-7 explains the end of the DNA better; the J call may be wrong. This CDR3 has 12 amino acids. Germline assignment: CDR1 SQVTM and CDR2 ANQGSEA.

This clone has a handful of counts. The chain uses TRBV30 and TRBJ2-5, with D unclear. Germline CDR1 and CDR2: GTSNPN and SVGIG (reference sequence). Trimming cost V 0 bases and J 5 bases, with 10 bases left between them. The CDR3 consists of 13 residues. This chain's CDR3 is CAWSVRSLETQYF. CDR3 nucleotide sequence: TGTGCCTGGAGTGTGCGATCCTTGGAGACCCAGTACTTC.

This clone has a count of ten or more. The chain joins TRBV29-1 to TRBJ2-2; D gene unclear. Trimming pared 0 bases from V and 6 bases from J, leaving 8 bases between. Germline V gene lookup returns CDR1 SQVTM and CDR2 ANQGSEA. This CDR3 region has 13 residues. In DNA form, the CDR3 reads TGCAGCGTTGAAGAGGTGAGGCCCGGGGAGCTGTTTTTT. Protein: CSVEEVRPGELFF.